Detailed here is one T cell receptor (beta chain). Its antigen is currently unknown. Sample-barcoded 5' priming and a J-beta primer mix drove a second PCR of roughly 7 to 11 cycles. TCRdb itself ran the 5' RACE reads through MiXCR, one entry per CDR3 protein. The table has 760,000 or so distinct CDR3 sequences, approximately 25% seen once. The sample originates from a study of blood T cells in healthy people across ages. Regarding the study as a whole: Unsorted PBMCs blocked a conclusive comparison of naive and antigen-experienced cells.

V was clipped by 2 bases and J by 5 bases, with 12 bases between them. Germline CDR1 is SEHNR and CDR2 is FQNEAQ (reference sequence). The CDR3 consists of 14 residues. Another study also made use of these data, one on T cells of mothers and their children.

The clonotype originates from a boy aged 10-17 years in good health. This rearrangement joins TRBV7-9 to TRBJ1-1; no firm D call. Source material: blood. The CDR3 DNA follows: TGTGCCAGCAGCTTAAGTGGGGTTGGTACTGAAGCTTTCTTT. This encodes CASSLSGVGTEAFF.